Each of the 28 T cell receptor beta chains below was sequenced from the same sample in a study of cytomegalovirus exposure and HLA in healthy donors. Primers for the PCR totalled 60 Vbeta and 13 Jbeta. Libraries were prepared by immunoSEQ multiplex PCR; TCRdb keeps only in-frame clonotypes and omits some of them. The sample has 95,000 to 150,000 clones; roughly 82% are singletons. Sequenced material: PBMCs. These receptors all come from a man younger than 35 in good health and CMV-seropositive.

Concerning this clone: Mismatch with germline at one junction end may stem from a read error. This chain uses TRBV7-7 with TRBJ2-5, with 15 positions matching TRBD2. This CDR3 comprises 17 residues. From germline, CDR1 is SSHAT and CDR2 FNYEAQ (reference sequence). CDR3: CASSSGLAGGEQETQYF. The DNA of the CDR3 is TGTGCTAGCAGCTCGGGACTAGCGGGGGGAGAGCAAGAGACCCAGTACTTC.

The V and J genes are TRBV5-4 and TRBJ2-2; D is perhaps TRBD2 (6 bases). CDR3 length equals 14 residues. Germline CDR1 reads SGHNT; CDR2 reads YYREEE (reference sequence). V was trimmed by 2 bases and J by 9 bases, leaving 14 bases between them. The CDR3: CASSLLAADRELFF. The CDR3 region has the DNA TGTGCCAGCAGCTTACTAGCAGCTGATCGGGAGCTGTTTTTT.

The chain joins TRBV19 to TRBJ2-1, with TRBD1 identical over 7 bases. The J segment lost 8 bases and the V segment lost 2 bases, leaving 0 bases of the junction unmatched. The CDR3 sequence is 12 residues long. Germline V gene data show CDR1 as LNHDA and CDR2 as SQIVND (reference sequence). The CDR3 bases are TGTGCCAGTAGTATACAGGGGGATGAGCAGTTCTTC. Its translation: CASSIQGDEQFF.

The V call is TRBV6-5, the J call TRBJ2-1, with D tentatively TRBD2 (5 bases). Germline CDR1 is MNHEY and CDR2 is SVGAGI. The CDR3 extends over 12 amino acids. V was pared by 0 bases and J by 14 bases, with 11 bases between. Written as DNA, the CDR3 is TGTGCCAGCAGTTACTCCCTCGGGGTGGAGTTCTTC. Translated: CASSYSLGVEFF.

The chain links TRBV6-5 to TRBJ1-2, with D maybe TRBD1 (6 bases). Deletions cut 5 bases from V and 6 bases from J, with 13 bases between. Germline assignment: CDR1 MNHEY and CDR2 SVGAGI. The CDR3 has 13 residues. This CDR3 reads CASSTTGRDGYTF. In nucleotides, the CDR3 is TGTGCCAGCAGTACTACAGGGAGGGATGGCTACACCTTC.

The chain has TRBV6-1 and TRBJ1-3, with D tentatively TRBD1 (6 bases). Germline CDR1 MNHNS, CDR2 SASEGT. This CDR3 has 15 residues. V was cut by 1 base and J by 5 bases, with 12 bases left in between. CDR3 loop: CASSEDWTVRNTIYF. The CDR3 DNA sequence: TGTGCCAGCAGTGAAGATTGGACAGTTAGAAACACCATATATTTT.

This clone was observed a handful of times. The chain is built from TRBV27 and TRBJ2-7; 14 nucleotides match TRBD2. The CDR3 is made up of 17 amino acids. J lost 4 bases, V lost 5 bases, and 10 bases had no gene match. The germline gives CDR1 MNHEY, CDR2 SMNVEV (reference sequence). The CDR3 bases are TGTGCCAGCAGTACCGGGACTAGCGGGAGTGATCCTTACGAGCAGTACTTC. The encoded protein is CASSTGTSGSDPYEQYF.

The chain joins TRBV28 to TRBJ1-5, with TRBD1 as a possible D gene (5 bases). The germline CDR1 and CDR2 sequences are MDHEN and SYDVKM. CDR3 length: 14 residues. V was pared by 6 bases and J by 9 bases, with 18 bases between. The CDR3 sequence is CASSRRDSTGPQHF. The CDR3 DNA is TGTGCCAGCAGCCGAAGGGACTCAACGGGGCCCCAGCATTTT.

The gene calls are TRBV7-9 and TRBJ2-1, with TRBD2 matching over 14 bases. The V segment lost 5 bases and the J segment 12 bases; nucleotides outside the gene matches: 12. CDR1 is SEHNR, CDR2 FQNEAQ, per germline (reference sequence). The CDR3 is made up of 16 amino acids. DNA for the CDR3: TGTGCCAGCAGCCGATCCGGGACTAGCGGGAGTATAGCGCAGTTCTTC. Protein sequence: CASSRSGTSGSIAQFF. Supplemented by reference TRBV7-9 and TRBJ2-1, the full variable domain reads DTGVSQNPRHKITKRGQNVTFRCDPISEHNRLYWYRQTLGQGPEFLTYFQNEAQLEKSRLLSDRFSAERPKGSFSTLEIQRTEQGDSAMYLCASSRSGTSGSIAQFFGPGTRLTVL.

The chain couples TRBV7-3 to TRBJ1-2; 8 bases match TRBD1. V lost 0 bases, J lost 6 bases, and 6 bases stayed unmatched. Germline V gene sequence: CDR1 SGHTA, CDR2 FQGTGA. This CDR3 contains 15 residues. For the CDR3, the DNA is TGTGCCAGCAGCTTAACGGGGTCAGGGGGCCATGGCTACACCTTC. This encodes CASSLTGSGGHGYTF.

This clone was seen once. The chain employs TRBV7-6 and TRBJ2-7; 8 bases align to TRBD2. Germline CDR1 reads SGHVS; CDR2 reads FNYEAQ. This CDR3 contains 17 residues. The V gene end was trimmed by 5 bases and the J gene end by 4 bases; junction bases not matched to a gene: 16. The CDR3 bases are TGTGCCAGCAGCCCACCCCTGGCCGCGGGAGGTCGGTACGAGCAGTACTTC. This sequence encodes CASSPPLAAGGRYEQYF.

Here the CDR3 DNA reads TGTGCCATCAGTCCTGGACAGGGAAAAAGGGATAGCAATCAGCCCCAGCATTTT. Amino acid sequence: CAISPGQGKRDSNQPQHF. This rearrangement joins TRBV10-3 to TRBJ1-5; 8 bases align to TRBD1. This CDR3 has 18 amino acids. CDR1 and CDR2 (germline): ENHRY, SYGVKD. V trimming: 5 bases; J trimming: 0 bases; junction bases outside the gene matches: 12.

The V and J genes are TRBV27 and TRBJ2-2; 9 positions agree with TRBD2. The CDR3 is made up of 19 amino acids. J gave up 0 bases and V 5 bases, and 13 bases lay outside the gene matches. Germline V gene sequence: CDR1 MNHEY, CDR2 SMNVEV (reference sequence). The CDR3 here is CASSLRGVSSGTNTGELFF. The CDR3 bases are TGTGCCAGCAGTCTCAGGGGGGTGTCTAGCGGGACGAACACCGGGGAGCTGTTTTTT.

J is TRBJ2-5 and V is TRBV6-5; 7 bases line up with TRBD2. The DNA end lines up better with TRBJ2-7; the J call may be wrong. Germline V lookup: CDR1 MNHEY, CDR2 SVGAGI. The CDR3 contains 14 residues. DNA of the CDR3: TGTGCCAGCAGTTACGGGGGGGAGCGCTACGAGCAGTACTTC. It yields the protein CASSYGGERYEQYF.

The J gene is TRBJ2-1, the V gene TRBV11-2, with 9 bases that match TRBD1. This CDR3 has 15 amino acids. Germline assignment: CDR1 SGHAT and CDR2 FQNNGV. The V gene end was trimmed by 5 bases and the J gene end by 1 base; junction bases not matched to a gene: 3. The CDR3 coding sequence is TGTGCCAGCAGCCCCGGGACAGGGTCCTACAATGAGCAGTTCTTC. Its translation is CASSPGTGSYNEQFF.

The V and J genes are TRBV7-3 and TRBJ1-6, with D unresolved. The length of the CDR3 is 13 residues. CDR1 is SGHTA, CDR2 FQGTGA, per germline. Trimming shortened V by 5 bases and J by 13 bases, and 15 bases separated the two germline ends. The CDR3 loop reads CASSPLPLWPLHF. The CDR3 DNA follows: TGTGCCAGCAGCCCACTCCCCTTGTGGCCCCTCCACTTT.

The CDR3 region is CASSLPRGTGRTEAFF. Here the CDR3 DNA reads TGTGCCAGCAGCTTACCGAGAGGGACAGGGCGGACTGAAGCTTTCTTT. This chain connects TRBV5-4 to TRBJ1-1, with 9 bases identical to TRBD1. Germline CDR1 SGHNT, CDR2 YYREEE (reference sequence). J gave up 5 bases and V 2 bases, and 10 bases lay outside the gene matches. The length of the CDR3 is 16 residues.

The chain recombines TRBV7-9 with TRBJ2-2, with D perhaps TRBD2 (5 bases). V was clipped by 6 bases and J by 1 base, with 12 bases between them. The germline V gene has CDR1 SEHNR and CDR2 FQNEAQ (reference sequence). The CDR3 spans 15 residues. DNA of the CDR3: TGTGCCAGCAGGCCTCTAGCAGAGAACACCGGGGAGCTGTTTTTT. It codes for CASRPLAENTGELFF.

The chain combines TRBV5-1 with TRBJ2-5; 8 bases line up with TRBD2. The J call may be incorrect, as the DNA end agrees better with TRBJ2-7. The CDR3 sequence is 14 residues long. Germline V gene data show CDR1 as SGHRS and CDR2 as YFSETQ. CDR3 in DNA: TGCGCCAGCAGCTTGGGCCAGGGACTAGGCGAGCAGTACTTC. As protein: CASSLGQGLGEQYF.

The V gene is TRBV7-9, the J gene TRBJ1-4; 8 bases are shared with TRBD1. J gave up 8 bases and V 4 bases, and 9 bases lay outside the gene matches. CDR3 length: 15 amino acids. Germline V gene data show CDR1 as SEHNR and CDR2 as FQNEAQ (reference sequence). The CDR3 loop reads CASSSGQGLIEKLFF. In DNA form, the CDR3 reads TGTGCCAGCAGCTCCGGACAGGGTTTGATAGAAAAACTGTTTTTT.

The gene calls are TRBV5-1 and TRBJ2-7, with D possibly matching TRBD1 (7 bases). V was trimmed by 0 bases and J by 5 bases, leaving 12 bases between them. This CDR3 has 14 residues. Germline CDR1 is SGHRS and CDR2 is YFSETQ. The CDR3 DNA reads TGCGCCAGCAGCTTGGTTCCAGGGGGGAACGAGCAGTACTTC. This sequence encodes CASSLVPGGNEQYF.

The DNA for the CDR3 is TGCAGCGTTGAGCCGTGGCGGGTAGGCTCCTACAATGAGCAGTTCTTC. It specifies CSVEPWRVGSYNEQFF. The gene calls are TRBV29-1 and TRBJ2-1, with D possibly matching TRBD2 (5 bases). Germline loops: CDR1 SQVTM, CDR2 ANQGSEA. The CDR3 extends over 16 amino acids. Deletions cut 3 bases from V and 0 bases from J, with 15 bases between.

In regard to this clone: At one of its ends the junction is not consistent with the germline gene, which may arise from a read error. CDR3 region: CASSLLQGIGANGLTF. CDR3 nucleotides: TGCGCCAGCAGCTTACTACAGGGGATTGGGGCCAACGGCCTGACTTTC. The V gene is TRBV5-1, the J gene TRBJ2-6; TRBD1 matches at 7 bases. This CDR3 has 16 residues. Per the germline V gene, CDR1 is SGHRS and CDR2 is YFSETQ.

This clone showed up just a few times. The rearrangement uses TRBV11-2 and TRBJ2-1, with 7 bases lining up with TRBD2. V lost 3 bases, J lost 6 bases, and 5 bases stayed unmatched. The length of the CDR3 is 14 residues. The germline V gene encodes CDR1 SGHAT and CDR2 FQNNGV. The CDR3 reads CASSLGLRGNEQFF. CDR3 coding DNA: TGTGCCAGCAGCTTGGGACTAAGAGGCAATGAGCAGTTCTTC.

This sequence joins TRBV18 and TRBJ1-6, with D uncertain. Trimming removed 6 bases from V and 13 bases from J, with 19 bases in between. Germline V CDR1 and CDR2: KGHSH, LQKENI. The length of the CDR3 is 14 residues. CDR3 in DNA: TGTGCCAGCTCCCCCACCGACCGGGGAGTCCCCCTCCACTTT. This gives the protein CASSPTDRGVPLHF.

This CDR3 reads CASSAGETQYF. CDR3 in DNA: TGTGCCAGCAGCGCGGGTGAGACCCAGTACTTC. V is TRBV2 and J is TRBJ2-5; tentatively, D is TRBD2 (5 bases). Germline CDR1 is SNHLY and CDR2 is FYNNEI. Trimming took off 6 bases at V and 5 bases at J, with 7 bases between the two ends. This CDR3 contains 11 residues. Complete variable domain (other parts from reference TRBV2 and TRBJ2-5): EPEVTQTPSHQVTQMGQEVILRCVPISNHLYFYWYRQILGQKVEFLVSFYNNEISEKSEIFDDQFSVERPDGSNFTLKIRSTKLEDSAMYFCASSAGETQYFGPGTRLLVL.

The CDR3 spells CASKIQGESQPQHF. CDR3 sequence (DNA): TGTGCCAGCAAAATACAGGGGGAAAGTCAGCCCCAGCATTTT. The chain combines TRBV6-1 with TRBJ1-5; 8 positions match TRBD1. The length of the CDR3 is 14 residues. The germline V gene encodes CDR1 MNHNS and CDR2 SASEGT. The ends lost 7 bases at V and 6 bases at J; junction bases unmatched: 8.

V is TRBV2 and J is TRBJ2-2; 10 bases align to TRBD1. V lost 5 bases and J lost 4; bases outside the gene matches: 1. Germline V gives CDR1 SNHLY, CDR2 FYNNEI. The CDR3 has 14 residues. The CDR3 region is CASSWTGGTGELFF. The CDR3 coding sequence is TGTGCCAGCAGTTGGACAGGGGGCACCGGGGAGCTGTTTTTT.